The clone carrying this T cell receptor beta chain showed up just a few times. This CDR3 contains 12 residues. The germline CDR1 and CDR2 sequences are MNHEY and SMNVEV (reference sequence). V dropped 3 bases and J dropped 6 bases, with 8 bases sitting between them. TCRdb re-called the 5' RACE reads through MiXCR, storing one row per CDR3 protein. The sample lists 40,000 to 65,000 distinct CDR3 sequences; approximately 25% were seen once. Sequenced sample: tumor-infiltrating naive CD4+ T cells sorted from the breast tumor. Described subset: naive CD4+ T cells, CD4+CD45RA+CD25-. The sequence was obtained from a female donor with breast cancer. The gene calls are TRBV27 and TRBJ1-2; D is undetermined. The CDR3 DNA is TGTGCCAGCAGTTTCGATCGTCATGGCTACACCTTC. The encoded protein is CASSFDRHGYTF.